One and the same sample provided the 31 T cell receptor beta chains below, sequenced in a study of vaccination and CD4 T cells after COVID-19. The study sequenced cultured CD4+ T cell DNA using the Oncomine TCR Beta short-read assay. Each CDR3 protein gets one entry after TCRdb re-called the PCR reads with MiXCR. Here the sample spans about 15,000 distinct CDR3 sequences, around 38% being singletons. Treatment denoted: approximately nine-day PBMC culture with coronavirus spike peptide pools or control peptides (ViraFEST assay). These receptors are not linked to any known antigen. The sample consisted of cultured CD4+ T cells from blood. The source is a human donor with COVID-19.

This chain connects TRBV5-4 to TRBJ1-4; D remains ambiguous. Per germline, CDR1 SGHNT and CDR2 YYREEE (reference sequence). This CDR3 is 14 amino acids long. The V and J ends lost 0 bases and 4 bases respectively, with 7 bases between them. CDR3 loop: CASSLEGLNEKLFF. The CDR3 DNA is TGTGCCAGCAGCTTGGAAGGGCTTAATGAAAAACTGTTTTTT. The full variable domain, rest sourced from reference TRBV5-4 and TRBJ1-4, is ETGVTQSPTHLIKTRGQQVTLRCSSQSGHNTVSWYQQALGQGPQFIFQYYREEENGRGNFPPRFSGLQFPNYSSELNVNALELDDSALYLCASSLEGLNEKLFFGSGTQLSVL.

V usage is TRBV11-3 and J usage is TRBJ2-7, with 12 bases fitting TRBD2. CDR3 length: 14 residues. CDR1 and CDR2 from the germline V gene are SGHNT and YENEEA. Trimming took 3 bases from V and 7 from J; bases not matched to a gene: 4. The CDR3 DNA reads TGTGCCAGCAGCTTTCTAGCGGGGGGGCGTGAGCAGTACTTC. Encoded protein: CASSFLAGGREQYF.

This chain links TRBV6-1 with TRBJ1-2; 7 nucleotides agree with TRBD1. Losses at the gene ends were 5 bases for V and 4 bases for J; bases not matched to a gene: 4. CDR1 and CDR2 (germline): MNHNS, SASEGT. CDR3 length: 13 residues. The DNA for the CDR3 is TGTGCCAGCAGTCCGACAGGGCTCTATGGCTACACCTTC. Translated: CASSPTGLYGYTF.

This clonotype was seen a few times. V usage is TRBV10-3 and J usage is TRBJ2-5; D is ambiguous. The germline gives CDR1 ENHRY, CDR2 SYGVKD. Trimming left V 7 bases short and J 2 bases short, with 11 bases between. CDR3 length: 13 amino acids. The CDR3 protein is CAITQDVQETQYF. CDR3 sequence (DNA): TGTGCCATCACCCAGGACGTTCAAGAGACCCAGTACTTC.

V and J are TRBV7-6 and TRBJ2-1; D is tentatively TRBD1 or TRBD2 (5 bases each). The closer fit of TRBJ2-7 to the DNA end suggests the J call may be wrong. In germline, CDR1 is SGHVS, CDR2 FNYEAQ. The CDR3 is 13 residues long. The CDR3 bases are TGTGCCAGCAGCTTAGTTCAGGGAGACGAGCAGTACTTC. It specifies CASSLVQGDEQYF.

This clonotype was seen only a few times. The J gene is TRBJ1-1, the V gene TRBV5-1; 7 bases line up with TRBD1. V gave up 3 bases and J gave up 4 bases; unmatched junction bases: 6. CDR1 SGHRS and CDR2 YFSETQ come from the germline V gene. CDR3 length: 14 amino acids. This CDR3 is CASSYDRVGTEAFF. Written as DNA, the CDR3 is TGCGCCAGCAGCTACGACAGGGTTGGCACTGAAGCTTTCTTT.

Written as DNA, the CDR3 is TGTGCCAGCAGCTTAGGCGGGGGGTTAAGGTACGAGCAGTACTTC. Protein: CASSLGGGLRYEQYF. The chain joins TRBV7-2 to TRBJ2-7; 8 bases agree with TRBD2. This CDR3 region has 15 residues. The V and J ends lost 1 base and 4 bases, in that order; junction bases with no gene match: 6. Per the germline V gene, CDR1 is SGHTA and CDR2 is FQGNSA.

The chain employs TRBV7-9 and TRBJ2-3; possibly TRBD1 for D (6 bases). CDR1 is SEHNR and CDR2 is FQNEAQ in the germline V gene (reference sequence). The length of the CDR3 is 15 residues. Deletions cut 5 bases from V and 0 bases from J, with 12 bases between. The CDR3 reads CASSPGTFSTDTQYF. CDR3 coding DNA: TGTGCCAGCAGCCCAGGGACATTTAGCACAGATACGCAGTATTTT.

This clonotype was recorded a few times. V is TRBV5-4 and J is TRBJ2-5; D may be TRBD2 (6 bases). Germline V gene sequence: CDR1 SGHNT, CDR2 YYREEE (reference sequence). V shed 2 bases and J shed 4 bases, with 9 bases lying between them. The CDR3 consists of 13 residues. The CDR3 nucleotides are TGTGCCAGCAGCTTCGGAGGGGTAGAGACCCAGTACTTC. Amino acids: CASSFGGVETQYF.

The chain carries TRBV5-1 and TRBJ1-1, with 10 nucleotides matching TRBD1. The J segment lost 11 bases and the V segment lost 3 bases, leaving 7 bases of the junction unmatched. This CDR3 region has 13 residues. Germline CDR1 is SGHRS and CDR2 is YFSETQ. The CDR3 DNA sequence: TGCGCCAGCAGCTCGACAGGGGGCAATATGGCTTTCTTT. Its translation: CASSSTGGNMAFF. The full variable domain, rest sourced from reference TRBV5-1 and TRBJ1-1, is KAGVTQTPRYLIKTRGQQVTLSCSPISGHRSVSWYQQTPGQGLQFLFEYFSETQRNKGNFPGRFSGRQFSNSRSEMNVSTLELGDSALYLCASSSTGGNMAFFGQGTRLTVV.

The chain recombines TRBV29-1 with TRBJ2-7; TRBD2 agrees at 8 bases. Trimming removed 0 bases from V and 0 bases from J; junction bases left unmatched: 4. The germline V gene has CDR1 SQVTM and CDR2 ANQGSEA. The CDR3 extends over 15 amino acids. The CDR3: CSVEDPGGSSYEQYF. The CDR3 bases are TGCAGCGTTGAAGATCCGGGGGGGAGCTCCTACGAGCAGTACTTC.

This clonotype was seen more than once but under ten times. The chain's CDR3 is CAWSVFAARADTEAFF. The CDR3 nucleotides read TGTGCCTGGAGTGTATTCGCCGCTAGGGCGGACACTGAAGCTTTCTTT. This sequence joins TRBV30 and TRBJ1-1; no clear D. The germline V gene has CDR1 GTSNPN and CDR2 SVGIG (reference sequence). This CDR3 spans 16 amino acids. The ends were cut back, 0 bases at V and 3 bases at J, with 17 bases in the middle.

The chain joins TRBV4-2 to TRBJ2-3; TRBD2 matches 13 bases. CDR1 LGHNA and CDR2 YNFKEQ come from the germline V gene. V dropped 4 bases and J dropped 6; count of bases not matched to a gene: 13. The CDR3 has 18 amino acids. Written as DNA, the CDR3 is TGTGCCAGCAGCCCCCGAAGGACACTAGCGGGGGGGGGGGATACGCAGTATTTT. Amino acids: CASSPRRTLAGGGDTQYF.

This clonotype was found a few times. V usage is TRBV19 and J usage is TRBJ1-1; no reliable D call. This CDR3 comprises 13 residues. Germline CDR1 and CDR2: LNHDA and SQIVND (reference sequence). CDR3 sequence (DNA): TGTGCTACTGGGCGGGGAGGGAACACTGAAGCTTTCTTT. It translates to CATGRGGNTEAFF.

The genes are TRBV2 and TRBJ1-5; possibly TRBD1 for D (6 bases). The CDR3 is 13 residues long. From germline, CDR1 is SNHLY and CDR2 FYNNEI. V was trimmed by 3 bases and J by 10 bases, leaving 13 bases between them. The CDR3 reads CASSELGGPPQHF. CDR3 coding DNA: TGTGCCAGCAGTGAGCTGGGGGGGCCCCCCCAGCATTTT. Complete variable domain (other parts from reference TRBV2 and TRBJ1-5): EPEVTQTPSHQVTQMGQEVILRCVPISNHLYFYWYRQILGQKVEFLVSFYNNEISEKSEIFDDQFSVERPDGSNFTLKIRSTKLEDSAMYFCASSELGGPPQHFGDGTRLSIL.

Here the CDR3 DNA reads TGCAGTGCTCCAAGGGACCAGGCCCCCAACATTCAGTACTTC. Residues: CSAPRDQAPNIQYF. The chain couples TRBV20-1 to TRBJ2-4; the D gene could be TRBD1 or TRBD2 (5 bases each). V gave up 5 bases and J gave up 7 bases, with 18 bases separating them. Germline V lookup: CDR1 DFQATT, CDR2 SNEGSKA (reference sequence). The CDR3 extends over 14 amino acids.

This clonotype has a handful of counts. The rearrangement uses TRBV6-5 and TRBJ2-7; D unresolved. The CDR3 loop spans 15 amino acids. CDR1 MNHEY and CDR2 SVGAGI come from the germline V gene. Between the trimmed V and J ends, which lost 0 bases and 2 bases, there was a span of 11 bases. CDR3 loop: CASSYSFVGTYEQYF. As DNA, the CDR3 is TGTGCCAGCAGTTACTCTTTCGTCGGAACCTACGAGCAGTACTTC.

The chain recombines TRBV6-5 with TRBJ1-1; D remains unclear. Germline CDR1 is MNHEY and CDR2 is SVGAGI. The CDR3 length is 15 residues. The V end was cut by 0 bases, the J end by 1 base, with 9 bases between. CDR3 in amino acids: CASSYSRWGNTEAFF. Here the CDR3 DNA reads TGTGCCAGCAGTTACTCTCGGTGGGGGAACACTGAAGCTTTCTTT.

J is TRBJ1-1 and V is TRBV7-8; no clear D gene. The CDR3 contains 11 residues. Germline CDR1 and CDR2: SGHVS and FQNEAQ. Trimming removed 7 bases at V and 7 bases at J, with 10 bases between. CDR3: CASTAAIEAFF. The CDR3 nucleotides read TGTGCCAGCACCGCTGCCATTGAAGCTTTCTTT.

This clonotype was recorded once. This chain joins TRBV18 and TRBJ1-2; 7 nucleotides line up with TRBD1. The CDR3 contains 13 residues. Germline CDR1 is KGHSH and CDR2 is LQKENI. With V trimmed by 6 bases and J by 4 bases, 5 bases remained unmatched. The CDR3 here is CASSRQGTYGYTF. CDR3 DNA: TGTGCCAGCTCCCGACAGGGCACCTATGGCTACACCTTC.

The chain employs TRBV5-1 and TRBJ1-3, with D possibly being TRBD1 (6 bases). The V and J ends lost 0 bases and 0 bases respectively, with 7 bases between them. Germline CDR1 reads SGHRS; CDR2 reads YFSETQ. This CDR3 has 15 residues. Here the CDR3 DNA reads TGCGCCAGCAGCTTGGAGGGGGTCTCTGGAAACACCATATATTTT. Translation gives CASSLEGVSGNTIYF.

The chain carries TRBV28 and TRBJ1-2; no clear D gene. Germline-derived CDR1 and CDR2 are MDHEN and SYDVKM. Deletions cut 7 bases from V and 4 bases from J, with 19 bases between. The CDR3 loop spans 15 amino acids. The CDR3 region is CASTNPLTAGYGYTF. CDR3 in DNA: TGTGCCAGCACAAATCCCTTGACGGCCGGCTATGGCTACACCTTC.

The CDR3 DNA follows: TGTGCCAGTATGGTAGCGGGGGATTATGAGCAGTTCTTC. Amino acid sequence: CASMVAGDYEQFF. This rearrangement joins TRBV6-1 to TRBJ2-1; 9 bases agree with TRBD2. The trim removed 9 bases at V and 8 bases at J, leaving 8 bases unmatched. The CDR3 spans 13 residues. Germline assignment: CDR1 MNHNS and CDR2 SASEGT.

Relative to its sample, this clonotype is large (0.1 to 1%). The rearrangement joins TRBV27 to TRBJ2-2; 8 bases are a match to TRBD1. In germline, CDR1 is MNHEY, CDR2 SMNVEV (reference sequence). The CDR3 sequence is 16 residues long. The junction had 11 bases not matched to a gene; V was cut back by 6 bases and J by 5 bases. The CDR3 DNA sequence: TGTGCCAGCAGCCATCGACAGGGGCTCGGAACCGGGGAGCTGTTTTTT. Translation: CASSHRQGLGTGELFF.

This clonotype was counted between two and nine times. The CDR3 DNA reads as TGTGCCAGCAGCTTAGAGCTAGCGGGGGGGTACGATACGCAGTATTTT. As protein: CASSLELAGGYDTQYF. The genes are TRBV11-3 and TRBJ2-3; 12 bases map to TRBD2. Trimming removed 0 bases from V and 6 bases from J; junction bases left unmatched: 4. Germline V gives CDR1 SGHNT, CDR2 YENEEA. The CDR3 is 16 residues long.

The J gene is TRBJ2-2, the V gene TRBV9, with D possibly matching TRBD1 (6 bases). This CDR3 region has 15 residues. CDR1 is SGDLS and CDR2 is YYNGEE in the germline V gene. V was trimmed by 3 bases and J by 1 base, leaving 10 bases between them. The CDR3 protein is CASSATGRNTGELFF. The CDR3 bases are TGTGCCAGCAGCGCAACAGGGAGGAACACCGGGGAGCTGTTTTTT.

The chain joins TRBV30 to TRBJ2-5; 7 bases agree with TRBD1. Germline V gene lookup returns CDR1 GTSNPN and CDR2 SVGIG (reference sequence). J was trimmed by 3 bases and V by 4 bases; bases with no gene match: 14. The CDR3 totals 16 residues. CDR3 coding DNA: TGTGCCTGGAATGACCCCAACAGGGGTTACGAAGAGACCCAGTACTTC. Its translation is CAWNDPNRGYEETQYF.

The chain carries TRBV19 and TRBJ2-7; 8 bases agree with TRBD1. The germline CDR1 and CDR2 sequences are LNHDA and SQIVND (reference sequence). J gave up 2 bases and V 11 bases, and 14 bases lay outside the gene matches. The CDR3 covers 15 residues. The DNA of the CDR3 is TGTGCCGGTCCAGTAGGACAGGGAGGACCCTACGAGCAGTACTTC. Translating gives CAGPVGQGGPYEQYF.

J is TRBJ1-5 and V is TRBV6-1; a possible D gene is TRBD1 (5 bases). Trimming shortened V by 6 bases and J by 1 base, and 10 bases separated the two germline ends. The CDR3 extends over 14 amino acids. CDR1 and CDR2 from the germline V gene are MNHNS and SASEGT. The CDR3 sequence is CASRGPQSNQPQHF. CDR3 DNA: TGTGCCAGCAGGGGACCCCAAAGCAATCAGCCCCAGCATTTT.

The chain joins TRBV5-8 to TRBJ1-4; D possibly corresponds to TRBD1 (5 bases). This CDR3 has 14 amino acids. Deletions cut 1 base from V and 8 bases from J, with 12 bases between. Germline CDR1 is SGHTS and CDR2 is YDEGEE. CDR3 protein: CASSLRGTLEKLFF. The CDR3 DNA follows: TGTGCCAGCAGCTTGAGAGGGACCCTCGAAAAACTGTTTTTT. Full variable domain (rest looked up from reference TRBV5-8 and TRBJ1-4): EAGVTQSPTHLIKTRGQQATLRCSPISGHTSVYWYQQALGLGLQFLLWYDEGEERNRGNFPPRFSGRQFPNYSSELNVNALELEDSALYLCASSLRGTLEKLFFGSGTQLSVL.

This clonotype was counted a few times. The J gene is TRBJ1-2, the V gene TRBV2, with D unresolved. V was pared by 3 bases and J by 2 bases, with 1 base between. This CDR3 has 11 amino acids. Germline CDR1 is SNHLY and CDR2 is FYNNEI. Here the CDR3 reads CASSDNYGYTF. As DNA, the CDR3 is TGTGCCAGCAGTGACAACTATGGCTACACCTTC.